This passage covers 26 T cell receptor beta chains from one sample sequenced in a study of shared clonotypes between healthy human individuals. The method was immunoSEQ multiplex PCR; TCRdb's version includes in-frame clones alone and lacks a portion of them. The repertoire holds 2,500,000 or so clones, around 93% seen once, with approximately 0.41% in the top ten. Source material: naive CD4+ T cells from PBMCs. Subset indicated: CD45RA+ positively selected. These receptor sequences come from a man in his late teens or twenties in good health. Some clones in this sample may be carry-over from other donors' samples.

This sequence joins TRBV5-4 and TRBJ2-7, with D maybe TRBD2 (5 bases). Per germline, CDR1 SGHNT and CDR2 YYREEE (reference sequence). CDR3 size: 15 residues. Trimming pared 4 bases from V and 7 bases from J, leaving 21 bases between. The CDR3 is CASSTPKGDGPEQYF. CDR3 DNA sequence: TGTGCCAGCAGCACCCCTAAGGGAGATGGTCCAGAGCAGTACTTC.

The chain employs TRBV7-9 and TRBJ2-7; tentatively, D is TRBD2 (6 bases). The germline CDR1 and CDR2 sequences are SEHNR and FQNEAQ (reference sequence). Trimming shortened V by 5 bases and J by 5 bases, and 13 bases separated the two germline ends. The CDR3 is made up of 13 amino acids. The CDR3 spells CASSPTRGHEQYF. CDR3 coding DNA: TGTGCCAGCAGCCCGACTAGAGGGCACGAGCAGTACTTC.

This rearrangement joins TRBV2 to TRBJ1-2; D not resolved. Germline V gene data show CDR1 as SNHLY and CDR2 as FYNNEI. Between the trimmed V and J ends, which lost 9 bases and 4 bases, there was a span of 15 bases. The length of the CDR3 is 13 residues. CDR3 protein: CASKREYGYGYTF. The CDR3 DNA reads TGTGCCAGTAAGAGGGAGTACGGCTATGGCTACACCTTC.

The chain joins TRBV6-5 to TRBJ1-1; possible D gene TRBD1, 5 bases. V dropped 4 bases and J dropped 5 bases, with 8 bases sitting between them. The germline V gene encodes CDR1 MNHEY and CDR2 SVGAGI. The CDR3 has 12 residues. Here the CDR3 reads CASSSRQTEAFF. The CDR3 coding sequence is TGTGCCAGCAGTTCCCGACAGACTGAAGCTTTCTTT.

The chain uses TRBV5-1 and TRBJ2-3; TRBD2 matches 10 bases. CDR1 is SGHRS and CDR2 is YFSETQ in the germline V gene. Germline trimming cut 4 bases from V and 2 bases from J; bases unmatched to any gene: 7. CDR3 length equals 16 residues. CDR3: CASSPRLAGLTDTQYF. CDR3 sequence (DNA): TGCGCCAGCAGCCCCCGACTAGCGGGCCTCACAGATACGCAGTATTTT.

The V and J genes are TRBV9 and TRBJ1-2; 11 positions match TRBD1. The CDR3 runs to 15 residues. With 6 bases clipped from V and 3 bases from J, the junction kept 7 bases outside the gene matches. Germline CDR1 is SGDLS and CDR2 is YYNGEE. The CDR3: CASTPWTGGDYGYTF. CDR3 coding DNA: TGTGCCAGCACCCCATGGACAGGGGGCGACTATGGCTACACCTTC.

The chain links TRBV7-9 to TRBJ1-5; D unresolved. CDR1 is SEHNR, CDR2 FQNEAQ, per germline (reference sequence). The CDR3 is 13 amino acids. Trimming took 0 bases from V and 6 from J, leaving 6 bases between them. The CDR3 DNA follows: TGTGCCAGCAGCTTAGCGACGGGTCAGCCCCAGCATTTT. It yields the protein CASSLATGQPQHF.

This chain's CDR3 is CASSPGQVGGEQFF. In DNA form, the CDR3 reads TGCGCCAGCAGCCCGGGACAGGTTGGAGGTGAGCAGTTCTTC. The chain carries TRBV5-1 and TRBJ2-1; TRBD1 agrees at 8 bases. Unmatched junction bases numbered 9, after V lost 4 bases and J lost 9 bases. CDR3 length equals 14 residues. CDR1 and CDR2 (germline): SGHRS, YFSETQ.

The chain links TRBV7-9 to TRBJ2-5; 8 bases are shared with TRBD1. CDR1 is SEHNR, CDR2 FQNEAQ, per germline (reference sequence). V trimming: 1 base; J trimming: 4 bases; junction bases outside the gene matches: 5. CDR3 length equals 15 residues. The CDR3 here is CASSLGTGSGETQYF. Written as DNA, the CDR3 is TGTGCCAGCAGCTTAGGGACAGGGTCCGGAGAGACCCAGTACTTC.

This chain uses TRBV7-2 with TRBJ1-1; no clear D. Trimming cost V 5 bases and J 1 base, with 11 bases left between them. The CDR3 length is 14 residues. Germline CDR1 is SGHTA and CDR2 is FQGNSA. CDR3 amino acids: CASSIREPNTEAFF. Written as DNA, the CDR3 is TGTGCCAGCAGCATCCGGGAGCCGAACACTGAAGCTTTCTTT.

The chain combines TRBV21-1 with TRBJ2-1; TRBD2 is taken as the D call from the table, unchecked against the DNA. TRBV21-1 is labeled a pseudogene. The CDR3 totals 16 residues. The DNA of the CDR3 is TGTGCCAGCAGCAAAGCCGGCCGGAGCTCCTACAATGAGCAGTTCTTC. Encoded protein: CASSKAGRSSYNEQFF.

This chain joins TRBV4-1 and TRBJ1-1; 7 nucleotides match TRBD1. The CDR3 length is 15 residues. Trimming removed 1 base from V and 5 bases from J; junction bases left unmatched: 7. Germline CDR1 and CDR2: MGHRA and YSYEKL. The CDR3 here is CASSQGQGGKTEAFF. DNA of the CDR3: TGCGCCAGCAGCCAAGGACAGGGCGGTAAGACTGAAGCTTTCTTT.

This clone showed up just a few times. The chain recombines TRBV18 with TRBJ2-7; 7 bases match TRBD2. Germline CDR1 KGHSH, CDR2 LQKENI. This CDR3 spans 15 amino acids. The junction had 11 bases not matched to a gene; V was cut back by 6 bases and J by 3 bases. CDR3 nucleotide sequence: TGTGCCAGCTCCCTCACGGGGGGTTCCTACTACGAGCAGTACTTC. It translates to CASSLTGGSYYEQYF.

This chain joins TRBV7-9 and TRBJ2-3; possible D gene TRBD1, 6 bases. CDR3 length equals 15 residues. Germline CDR1 reads SEHNR; CDR2 reads FQNEAQ (reference sequence). The V end was cut by 4 bases, the J end by 6 bases, with 17 bases between. The CDR3 nucleotides are TGTGCCAGCAGCTCATTTGTGGGGACACCCGATACGCAGTATTTT. As protein: CASSSFVGTPDTQYF.

This chain links TRBV11-3 with TRBJ2-1; no reliable D call. The CDR3 runs 16 residues. Trimming shortened V by 1 base and J by 2 bases, and 12 bases separated the two germline ends. Per germline, CDR1 SGHNT and CDR2 YENEEA. CDR3 DNA: TGTGCCAGCAGCTTAGGATCACGGTGGCCCTACAATGAGCAGTTCTTC. It translates to CASSLGSRWPYNEQFF.

The chain has TRBV19 and TRBJ2-7; 7 nucleotides line up with TRBD2. The germline V gene has CDR1 LNHDA and CDR2 SQIVND (reference sequence). Unmatched junction bases numbered 10, after V lost 1 base and J lost 4 bases. The CDR3 runs 16 residues. CDR3 loop: CASSIGDQGGRYEQYF. The DNA for the CDR3 is TGTGCCAGTAGTATAGGGGACCAGGGAGGGAGGTACGAGCAGTACTTC.

The chain couples TRBV2 to TRBJ1-5; D unresolved. The V gene lost 1 base and the J gene lost 6 bases, with 7 bases spanning the gap. The CDR3 is made up of 13 amino acids. Germline loops: CDR1 SNHLY, CDR2 FYNNEI. The CDR3 loop reads CASSEGVIQPQHF. The CDR3 DNA follows: TGTGCCAGCAGTGAAGGGGTTATTCAGCCCCAGCATTTT.

On this clone itself: Other DNA sequences in the same sample also yield this CDR3. The chain couples TRBV11-3 to TRBJ2-2; D uncertain. The CDR3 is 13 residues long. CDR1 is SGHNT, CDR2 YENEEA, per germline. Trimming took off 5 bases at V and 5 bases at J, with 9 bases between the two ends. The CDR3 here is CASSPRRTGELFF. DNA for the CDR3: TGTGCCAGCAGCCCTCGACGTACCGGGGAGCTGTTTTTT.

This rearrangement joins TRBV11-2 to TRBJ1-1; D gene unclear. V dropped 4 bases and J dropped 1 base, with 1 base sitting between them. Germline-derived CDR1 and CDR2 are SGHAT and FQNNGV. CDR3 length equals 11 residues. The CDR3 nucleotides are TGTGCCAGCAGCTGGAACACTGAAGCTTTCTTT. As protein: CASSWNTEAFF. Using reference TRBV11-2 and TRBJ1-1 for the parts outside the CDR3, the full variable domain is EAGVAQSPRYKIIEKRQSVAFWCNPISGHATLYWYQQILGQGPKLLIQFQNNGVVDDSQLPKDRFSAERLKGVDSTLKIQPAKLEDSAVYLCASSWNTEAFFGQGTRLTVV.

The rearrangement uses TRBV5-1 and TRBJ2-3; D uncertain. Germline V CDR1 and CDR2: SGHRS, YFSETQ. The CDR3 consists of 15 residues. V was clipped by 1 base and J by 5 bases, with 14 bases between them. CDR3 in amino acids: CASSLRPSEEDTQYF. CDR3 coding DNA: TGCGCCAGCAGCTTGCGGCCGTCCGAGGAAGATACGCAGTATTTT.

This clone has a single count. The chain couples TRBV2 to TRBJ2-2; no definite D call. This CDR3 spans 12 amino acids. V dropped 6 bases and J dropped 7 bases, with 9 bases sitting between them. Germline loops: CDR1 SNHLY, CDR2 FYNNEI. CDR3 DNA sequence: TGTGCCAGCAGAGTTTTGAACGGGGAGCTGTTTTTT. Translation: CASRVLNGELFF.

This sequence joins TRBV28 and TRBJ1-5, with D tentatively TRBD1 (5 bases). Germline loops: CDR1 MDHEN, CDR2 SYDVKM. V shed 5 bases and J shed 5 bases, with 16 bases lying between them. This CDR3 has 15 residues. CDR3 in DNA: TGTGCCAGCAGTGAGACAGTCCCGGGATATCAGCCCCAGCATTTT. Translating gives CASSETVPGYQPQHF. The full variable domain, its missing parts supplied by reference TRBV28 and TRBJ1-5, is DVKVTQSSRYLVKRTGEKVFLECVQDMDHENMFWYRQDPGLGLRLIYFSYDVKMKEKGDIPEGYSVSREKKERFSLILESASTNQTSMYLCASSETVPGYQPQHFGDGTRLSIL.

V gene TRBV28 combines with J gene TRBJ2-7, with TRBD1 identical over 9 bases. Trimming at V came to 2 bases and at J to 6 bases, leaving 17 bases not matched to a gene. Germline V gene lookup returns CDR1 MDHEN and CDR2 SYDVKM. The CDR3 length is 18 residues. CDR3 region: CASSLRGVGTGKLREQYF. The CDR3, as DNA: TGTGCCAGCAGTTTAAGGGGGGTGGGGACAGGGAAGCTACGCGAGCAGTACTTC. The variable domain in full, with the rest retrieved from reference TRBV28 and TRBJ2-7, is DVKVTQSSRYLVKRTGEKVFLECVQDMDHENMFWYRQDPGLGLRLIYFSYDVKMKEKGDIPEGYSVSREKKERFSLILESASTNQTSMYLCASSLRGVGTGKLREQYFGPGTRLTVT.

There are many counts of this clone. The chain carries TRBV5-1 and TRBJ1-5; D ambiguous. The CDR3 is 13 amino acids. V was shortened by 1 base and J by 7 bases, with 9 bases between the two germline ends. From germline, CDR1 is SGHRS and CDR2 YFSETQ. The CDR3 DNA is TGCGCCAGCAGCTTGATATGGGGACAGCCCCAGCATTTT. It encodes CASSLIWGQPQHF.

The chain employs TRBV5-4 and TRBJ2-7; D is unresolved. Between the trimmed V and J ends, which lost 2 bases and 2 bases, there was a span of 11 bases. Germline lookup yields CDR1 SGHNT and CDR2 YYREEE (reference sequence). The CDR3 totals 14 residues. The CDR3 sequence is CASSLRVPPYEQYF. The CDR3 DNA reads as TGTGCCAGCAGCTTAAGGGTTCCCCCCTACGAGCAGTACTTC.

V and J are TRBV6-6 and TRBJ1-3, with D possibly TRBD1 on 6 matching bases. CDR1 is MNHNY and CDR2 is SVGAGI in the germline V gene (reference sequence). CDR3 length: 12 residues. V was clipped by 8 bases and J by 4 bases, with 9 bases between them. The CDR3: CASLGGGNTIYF. CDR3 coding DNA: TGTGCCAGCCTGGGGGGCGGAAACACCATATATTTT.